Sequencing of this T cell receptor beta chain was carried out in a study of blood T cells in healthy people across ages. V shed 6 bases and J shed 4 bases, with 12 bases lying between them. The CDR3 has 13 residues. Germline CDR1 and CDR2: MNHEY and SVGAGI. For the second PCR, which ran for about 6 to 11 cycles, a sample-barcoded 5' primer and a J-beta primer mix were used. Every sample produced at least 3 million CDR3-containing paired-end reads. One entry per CDR3 protein results from TCRdb running MiXCR on the 5' RACE reads. The profile shows more than 650,000 distinct CDR3 sequences, roughly 25% of them singletons. Donors each provided approximately 9.6 milliliters of peripheral blood. A further study also used this sample, focusing on T cells of mothers and their children. That work adds: Reads recorded for TCR beta CDR3 numbered over 9.5 million per mother and around 3 million per child.

This chain joins TRBV6-5 and TRBJ1-2, with D perhaps matching TRBD1 (5 bases). The TCR sequence derives from a boy younger than 18 in good health. Material for sequencing was blood. The DNA of the CDR3 is TGTGCCAGCAGACCGACAGACACCTATGGCTACACCTTC. It translates to CASRPTDTYGYTF.